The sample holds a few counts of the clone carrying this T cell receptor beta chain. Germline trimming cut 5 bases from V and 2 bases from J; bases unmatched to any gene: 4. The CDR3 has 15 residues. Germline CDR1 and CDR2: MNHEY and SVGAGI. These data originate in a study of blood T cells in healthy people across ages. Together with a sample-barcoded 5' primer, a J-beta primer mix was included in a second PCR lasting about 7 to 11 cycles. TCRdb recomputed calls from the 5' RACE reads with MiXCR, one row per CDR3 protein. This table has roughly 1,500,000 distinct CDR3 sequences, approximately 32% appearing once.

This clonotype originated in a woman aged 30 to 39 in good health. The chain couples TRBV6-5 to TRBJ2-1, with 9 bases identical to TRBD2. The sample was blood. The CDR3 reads CASSHRLAAYNEQFF. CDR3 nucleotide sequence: TGTGCCAGCAGTCACCGACTAGCGGCCTACAATGAGCAGTTCTTC.